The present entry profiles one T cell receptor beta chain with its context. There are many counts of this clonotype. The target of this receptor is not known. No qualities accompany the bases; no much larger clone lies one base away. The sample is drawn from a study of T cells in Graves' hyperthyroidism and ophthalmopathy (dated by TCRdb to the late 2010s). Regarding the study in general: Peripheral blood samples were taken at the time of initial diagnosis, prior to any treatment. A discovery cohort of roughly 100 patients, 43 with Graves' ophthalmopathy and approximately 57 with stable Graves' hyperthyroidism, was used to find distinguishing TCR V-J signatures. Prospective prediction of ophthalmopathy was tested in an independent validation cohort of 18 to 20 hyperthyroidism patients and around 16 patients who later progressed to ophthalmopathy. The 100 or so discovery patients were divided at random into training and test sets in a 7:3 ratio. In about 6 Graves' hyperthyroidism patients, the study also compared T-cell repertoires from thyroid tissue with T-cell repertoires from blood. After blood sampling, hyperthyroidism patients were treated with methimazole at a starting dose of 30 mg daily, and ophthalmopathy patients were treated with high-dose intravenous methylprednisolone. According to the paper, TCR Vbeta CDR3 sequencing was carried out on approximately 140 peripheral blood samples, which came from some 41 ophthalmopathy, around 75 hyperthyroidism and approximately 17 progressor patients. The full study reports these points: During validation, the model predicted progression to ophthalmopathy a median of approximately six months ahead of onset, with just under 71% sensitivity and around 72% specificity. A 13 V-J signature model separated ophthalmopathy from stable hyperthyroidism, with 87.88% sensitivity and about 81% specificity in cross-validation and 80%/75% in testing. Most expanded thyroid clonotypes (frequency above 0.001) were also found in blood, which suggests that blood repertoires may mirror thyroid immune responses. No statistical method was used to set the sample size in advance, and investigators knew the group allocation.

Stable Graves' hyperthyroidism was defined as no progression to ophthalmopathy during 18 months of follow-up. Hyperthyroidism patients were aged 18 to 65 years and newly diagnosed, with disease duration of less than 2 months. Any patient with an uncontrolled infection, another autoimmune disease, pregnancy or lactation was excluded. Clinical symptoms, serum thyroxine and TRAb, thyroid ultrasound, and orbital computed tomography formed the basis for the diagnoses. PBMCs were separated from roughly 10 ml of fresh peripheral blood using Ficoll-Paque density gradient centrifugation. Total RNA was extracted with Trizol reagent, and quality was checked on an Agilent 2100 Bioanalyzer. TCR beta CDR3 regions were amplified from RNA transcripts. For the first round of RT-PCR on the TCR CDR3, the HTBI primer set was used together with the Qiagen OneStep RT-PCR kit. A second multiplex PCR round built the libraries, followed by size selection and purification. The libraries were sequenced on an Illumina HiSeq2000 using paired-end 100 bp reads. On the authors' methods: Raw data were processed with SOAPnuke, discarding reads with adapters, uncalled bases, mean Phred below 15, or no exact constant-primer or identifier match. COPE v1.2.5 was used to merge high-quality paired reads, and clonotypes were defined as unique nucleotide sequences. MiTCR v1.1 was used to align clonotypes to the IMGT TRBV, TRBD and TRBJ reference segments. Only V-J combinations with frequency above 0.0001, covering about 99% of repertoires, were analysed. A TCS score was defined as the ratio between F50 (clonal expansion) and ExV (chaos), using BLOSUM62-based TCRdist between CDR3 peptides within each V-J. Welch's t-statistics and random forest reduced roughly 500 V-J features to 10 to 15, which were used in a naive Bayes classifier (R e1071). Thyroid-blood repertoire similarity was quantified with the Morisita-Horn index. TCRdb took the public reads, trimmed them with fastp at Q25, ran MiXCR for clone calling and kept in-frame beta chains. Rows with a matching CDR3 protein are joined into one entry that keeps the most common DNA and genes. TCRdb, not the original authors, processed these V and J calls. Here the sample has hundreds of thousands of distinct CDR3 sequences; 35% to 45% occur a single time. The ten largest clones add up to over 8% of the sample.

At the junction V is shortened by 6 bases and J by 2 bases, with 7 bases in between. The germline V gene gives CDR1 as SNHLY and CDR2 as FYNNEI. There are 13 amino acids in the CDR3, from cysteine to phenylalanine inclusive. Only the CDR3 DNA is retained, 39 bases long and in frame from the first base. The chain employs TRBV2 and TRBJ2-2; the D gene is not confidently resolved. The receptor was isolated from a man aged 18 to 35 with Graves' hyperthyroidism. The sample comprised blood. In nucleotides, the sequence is TGTGCCAGCAGATACAGAAACACCGGGGAGCTGTTTTTT. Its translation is CASRYRNTGELFF.